What follows are 17 T cell receptor beta chains derived from one specimen sequenced in a study of shared clonotypes between healthy human individuals. Clones were sequenced by immunoSEQ multiplex PCR, and TCRdb holds only the in-frame ones, with some missing. The sample lists over 2 million clones; 85% to 95% were seen once. The sample taken for sequencing was naive CD4+ T cells sorted from blood. Subset in this sample: CD45RA+ positively selected. The source of these receptors is a man younger than 30 in good health.

This rearrangement joins TRBV30 to TRBJ1-1; D might be TRBD1 (5 bases). The germline CDR1 and CDR2 sequences are GTSNPN and SVGIG (reference sequence). CDR3 length: 11 amino acids. Trimming took off 6 bases at V and 11 bases at J, with 16 bases between the two ends. CDR3 bases: TGTGCCTGCAGAGGACGGCGGGGGGCTTTCTTT. It encodes CACRGRRGAFF.

The V gene is TRBV19, the J gene TRBJ2-7; TRBD2 matches 7 bases. CDR1 and CDR2 from the germline V gene are LNHDA and SQIVND (reference sequence). CDR3 length equals 17 residues. The V segment lost 5 bases and the J segment 6 bases; nucleotides outside the gene matches: 19. Written as DNA, the CDR3 is TGTGCCAGTAGTCAACTTTCCCTAGCGGACCGACTACGCGAGCAGTACTTC. Its translation is CASSQLSLADRLREQYF.

This chain links TRBV4-1 with TRBJ1-1; unclear D gene. Deletions cut 0 bases from V and 3 bases from J, with 11 bases between. The CDR3 contains 15 residues. Per germline, CDR1 MGHRA and CDR2 YSYEKL. The DNA for the CDR3 is TGCGCCAGCAGCCAAGAAGGGCAGACCTACACTGAAGCTTTCTTT. Encoded protein: CASSQEGQTYTEAFF.

The chain links TRBV18 to TRBJ2-7, with unresolved D. The CDR3 has 15 residues. Trimming cost V 5 bases and J 0 bases, with 14 bases left between them. The germline gives CDR1 KGHSH, CDR2 LQKENI. CDR3 loop: CASSTGTVSSYEQYF. CDR3 DNA sequence: TGTGCCAGCTCAACGGGCACAGTGAGCTCCTACGAGCAGTACTTC. Using reference TRBV18 and TRBJ2-7 for the parts outside the CDR3, the full variable domain is NAGVMQNPRHLVRRRGQEARLRCSPMKGHSHVYWYRQLPEEGLKFMVYLQKENIIDESGMPKERFSAEFPKEGPSILRIQQVVRGDSAAYFCASSTGTVSSYEQYFGPGTRLTVT.

The chain has TRBV11-2 and TRBJ2-5; D is ambiguous. CDR1 and CDR2 (germline): SGHAT, FQNNGV. V was clipped by 4 bases and J by 4 bases, with 16 bases between them. CDR3 size: 15 residues. The CDR3 region has the DNA TGTGCCAGCAGCTCAGGAGACAAGGGCGGAGAGACCCAGTACTTC. It is translated as CASSSGDKGGETQYF.

This chain uses TRBV19 with TRBJ2-1; TRBD2 matches 7 bases. This CDR3 has 14 residues. Trimming cost V 0 bases and J 6 bases; bases outside gene matches: 2. The germline CDR1 and CDR2 sequences are LNHDA and SQIVND (reference sequence). Here the CDR3 DNA reads TGTGCCAGTAGTATAGATCCGGGGGGCAATGAGCAGTTCTTC. It codes for CASSIDPGGNEQFF.

The V call is TRBV21-1, the J call TRBJ1-1; TRBD1, the table's D call, lacks a check against the DNA. TRBV21-1 is tagged as a pseudogene. This CDR3 is 17 amino acids long. CDR3 in DNA: TGTGCCAGCAGCATCTGGACAGAGCCTTCAAATAACACTGAAGCTTTCTTT. It is translated as CASSIWTEPSNNTEAFF.

This chain joins TRBV28 and TRBJ2-1; TRBD1 matches at 9 bases. CDR3 size: 15 residues. CDR1 and CDR2 from the germline V gene are MDHEN and SYDVKM. With 3 bases clipped from V and 2 bases from J, the junction kept 2 bases outside the gene matches. CDR3 loop: CASSFGTGPYNEQFF. For the CDR3, the DNA is TGTGCCAGCAGTTTTGGGACAGGGCCCTACAATGAGCAGTTCTTC.

The chain employs TRBV2 and TRBJ2-2; D perhaps matches TRBD1 (6 bases). This CDR3 has 16 amino acids. CDR1 and CDR2 from the germline V gene are SNHLY and FYNNEI. The V and J ends lost 6 bases and 1 base respectively, with 15 bases between them. CDR3 sequence (DNA): TGTGCCAGCAGGGCCTTAGGCAGGGGGAACACCGGGGAGCTGTTTTTT. As protein: CASRALGRGNTGELFF.

The V gene is TRBV2, the J gene TRBJ2-7, with 9 positions matching TRBD1. The CDR3 covers 14 residues. Unmatched junction bases numbered 6, after V lost 7 bases and J lost 2 bases. CDR1 is SNHLY and CDR2 is FYNNEI in the germline V gene. The CDR3 sequence is CASTGQGTTYEQYF. The CDR3 coding sequence is TGTGCCAGCACTGGACAGGGGACTACCTACGAGCAGTACTTC.

The chain combines TRBV7-2 with TRBJ2-7; no clear D. V was clipped by 1 base and J by 9 bases, with 13 bases between them. The germline gives CDR1 SGHTA, CDR2 FQGNSA. The CDR3 consists of 13 residues. The CDR3 here is CASSLDASVGQYF. CDR3 coding DNA: TGTGCCAGCAGCTTAGATGCCAGCGTGGGGCAGTACTTC.

On this clone itself: Other DNA sequences in this specimen translate into the identical CDR3. V is TRBV10-3 and J is TRBJ2-5; TRBD2 is a possible D gene (5 bases). The V gene's germline CDR1 is ENHRY and CDR2 SYGVKD. The CDR3 runs to 14 residues. Trimming left V 2 bases short and J 5 bases short, with 12 bases between. CDR3 sequence: CAISEGLAGETQYF. The CDR3 DNA follows: TGTGCCATCAGTGAGGGCCTAGCCGGGGAGACCCAGTACTTC.

V and J are TRBV28 and TRBJ1-2, with TRBD1 matching 7 bases. The germline V gene has CDR1 MDHEN and CDR2 SYDVKM. V shed 6 bases and J 2 bases; nucleotides not matched to a gene: 6. The length of the CDR3 is 14 residues. CDR3: CASSGDRANYGYTF. The CDR3 nucleotides read TGTGCCAGCAGCGGTGACAGGGCGAACTATGGCTACACCTTC.

Only one count was recorded for this clone. The CDR3 spells CASSFRGTSDLGEQYF. CDR3 coding DNA: TGTGCCAGCAGTTTCCGCGGGACTAGCGATTTGGGCGAGCAGTACTTC. The rearrangement joins TRBV27 to TRBJ2-7; 10 bases are a match to TRBD2. Germline-derived CDR1 and CDR2 are MNHEY and SMNVEV (reference sequence). The CDR3 consists of 16 residues. V dropped 3 bases and J dropped 6; count of bases not matched to a gene: 11.

V is TRBV30 and J is TRBJ2-4; 7 bases line up with TRBD1. Germline assignment: CDR1 GTSNPN and CDR2 SVGIG (reference sequence). The V and J ends lost 4 bases and 5 bases, in that order; junction bases with no gene match: 5. CDR3 length: 13 residues. CDR3 protein: CAWNPDRENIQYF. CDR3 DNA sequence: TGTGCCTGGAACCCTGACAGGGAAAACATTCAGTACTTC.

The rearrangement uses TRBV2 and TRBJ2-7, with 7 nucleotides matching TRBD1. The germline gives CDR1 SNHLY, CDR2 FYNNEI. The CDR3 contains 14 residues. V shed 6 bases and J 4 bases; nucleotides not matched to a gene: 9. Written as DNA, the CDR3 is TGTGCCAGCAGCATCACAGGGGCTGGATACGAGCAGTACTTC. Translating gives CASSITGAGYEQYF. The entire variable domain, with the rest obtained from reference TRBV2 and TRBJ2-7, is as follows: EPEVTQTPSHQVTQMGQEVILRCVPISNHLYFYWYRQILGQKVEFLVSFYNNEISEKSEIFDDQFSVERPDGSNFTLKIRSTKLEDSAMYFCASSITGAGYEQYFGPGTRLTVT.

V is TRBV30 and J is TRBJ1-1; maybe TRBD1 (6 bases). The CDR3 has 14 residues. Germline V gene data show CDR1 as GTSNPN and CDR2 as SVGIG (reference sequence). With 1 base removed from V and 6 bases from J, the gap between germline ends came to 15 bases. CDR3 coding DNA: TGTGCCTGGAGTGACCGGGGGGACACCCCTGAAGCTTTCTTT. This sequence encodes CAWSDRGDTPEAFF.